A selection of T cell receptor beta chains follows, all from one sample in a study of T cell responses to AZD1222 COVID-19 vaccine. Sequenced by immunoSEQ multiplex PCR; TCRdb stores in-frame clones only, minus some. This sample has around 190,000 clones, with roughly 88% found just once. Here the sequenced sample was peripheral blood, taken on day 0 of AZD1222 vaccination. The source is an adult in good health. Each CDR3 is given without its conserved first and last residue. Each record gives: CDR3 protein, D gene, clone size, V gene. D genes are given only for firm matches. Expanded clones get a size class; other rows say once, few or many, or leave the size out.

CDR3: ASSYLFGDASANSAEQF
D: .
size: .
V: TRBV6-2/TRBV6-3

CDR3: ASGPPGLAGQETQY
D: TRBD2
size: .
V: TRBV28

CDR3: SLRMGGGEAF
D: .
size: .
V: TRBV29-1

CDR3: ATSRGGTGSGEQY
D: TRBD1
size: .
V: TRBV15

CDR3: ASSIRREYTEAF
D: .
size: .
V: TRBV19

CDR3: ASRYHPLAGVGNEQF
D: TRBD2
size: .
V: TRBV28

CDR3: ASSQEVGNTEAF
D: .
size: .
V: TRBV3-1/TRBV3-2

CDR3: ASSLSGLESIEQY
D: TRBD2
size: .
V: TRBV7-9

CDR3: SARRRRGAF
D: .
size: .
V: TRBV20-1

CDR3: ASSFAGDEQF
D: .
size: .
V: TRBV5-1

CDR3: ATSDGRTGYNSPLH
D: TRBD1
size: .
V: TRBV24-1

CDR3: ASSTGTGNQPQH
D: TRBD1
size: once
V: TRBV7-9

CDR3: SVEVFDGGSYNEQF
D: .
size: .
V: TRBV29-1

CDR3: ASGSRTGEGNTIY
D: TRBD1
size: .
V: TRBV12-5

CDR3: ASRSLGGNYGYT
D: .
size: .
V: TRBV2

CDR3: ASSNTLQRSYEQY
D: .
size: .
V: TRBV27

CDR3: ASSFASGGPKNIQY
D: TRBD1
size: .
V: TRBV7-2

CDR3: ASRGGGYQETQY
D: .
size: .
V: TRBV6-5

CDR3: ASSLGQAPYEQY
D: .
size: .
V: TRBV11-3

CDR3: ATSDPGESYEQY
D: .
size: .
V: TRBV24-1

CDR3: ASSPASGGRSYEQY
D: TRBD2
size: .
V: TRBV28

CDR3: ASSLGADHYEQY
D: .
size: .
V: TRBV7-9

CDR3: ASSPRPRGSSGNTIY
D: .
size: .
V: TRBV7-7

CDR3: ASSLSFVGAPYEQY
D: .
size: .
V: TRBV11-2

CDR3: ATSDLSDNYGYT
D: .
size: .
V: TRBV24-1

CDR3: ASSEPPTEKLF
D: .
size: once
V: TRBV6-1

CDR3: ASSSMTDPYEQY
D: .
size: .
V: TRBV27

CDR3: ASSKLGEGTGELF
D: TRBD2
size: .
V: TRBV7-3

CDR3: ASSLAKTSGSYEQY
D: TRBD2
size: .
V: TRBV5-1

CDR3: ASSPTGTLNEQF
D: .
size: .
V: TRBV9

CDR3: ASRDYAEAF
D: .
size: .
V: TRBV6-5

CDR3: ASSLDRVYEQY
D: .
size: .
V: TRBV5-4

CDR3: ASSSDSPGASPLH
D: .
size: once
V: TRBV7-2

CDR3: ASSAGQAAGQETQY
D: .
size: once
V: TRBV9

CDR3: AWSRGTGATGELF
D: TRBD1
size: .
V: TRBV30

CDR3: ASSLVSGDEQY
D: .
size: .
V: TRBV7-9

CDR3: ASHRIAGANYEQY
D: .
size: .
V: TRBV10-3

CDR3: ASSPMTGETGELF
D: TRBD1
size: .
V: TRBV10-1

CDR3: SALTGWADTEAF
D: TRBD1
size: .
V: TRBV29-1

CDR3: ASSPPGPYYEQY
D: .
size: .
V: TRBV5-6

CDR3: ASSSGTRVVD
D: .
size: .
V: TRBV2

CDR3: ASSPPQAGKDTQY
D: TRBD2
size: .
V: TRBV28

CDR3: ASSFLGQVVQPQH
D: TRBD1
size: .
V: TRBV19

CDR3: ASSSPTAGNQPQH
D: .
size: .
V: TRBV28

CDR3: ASSLELRVPWSEQF
D: .
size: .
V: TRBV28

CDR3: ASSSAIFITGELF
D: .
size: .
V: TRBV5-1

CDR3: AWRLGGAGELF
D: .
size: .
V: TRBV30

CDR3: ASSQGFSGNTIY
D: .
size: .
V: TRBV4-1

CDR3: ASSNRELLQALH
D: .
size: .
V: TRBV27

CDR3: ASSQDPQDPSGNTIY
D: .
size: .
V: TRBV3-1/TRBV3-2

CDR3: ASSLYGRPDTQY
D: .
size: .
V: TRBV11-3

CDR3: ASSYSGGRNEQF
D: TRBD2
size: .
V: TRBV6-5

CDR3: ASSRISGTESYGYT
D: .
size: .
V: TRBV6-2/TRBV6-3

CDR3: ASRGTSGTYEQY
D: TRBD2
size: .
V: TRBV11-2